What follows is one T cell receptor (beta chain) and its context. This specimen comes from a study of monozygotic twins with inflammatory bowel disease. Reanalyzing the 5' RACE reads, TCRdb keeps one entry per CDR3 protein, without DNA. Across 400,000 to 500,000 distinct CDR3 sequences, the top ten clones capture less than 2.5% of the sample. Germline CDR1 and CDR2: SGHRS and YFSETQ. The CDR3 is made up of 15 amino acids. The receptor was isolated from a human donor with ulcerative colitis or Crohn's disease, or a healthy co-twin of an affected twin (not recorded which). The chain has TRBV5-1 and TRBJ2-3; TCRdb lists TRBD1, though no DNA is available to test this call. The sample was blood. CDR3 in amino acids: CASSLAGQITDTQYF. Full variable domain (remainder filled in from reference TRBV5-1 and TRBJ2-3): KAGVTQTPRYLIKTRGQQVTLSCSPISGHRSVSWYQQTPGQGLQFLFEYFSETQRNKGNFPGRFSGRQFSNSRSEMNVSTLELGDSALYLCASSLAGQITDTQYFGPGTRLTVL.